These 21 T cell receptor beta chains were sequenced from one sample in a study of T-cell memory formation after mild COVID-19. Each CDR3 protein gets one entry after TCRdb re-called the 5' RACE reads with MiXCR. Seen here are about 200,000 distinct CDR3 sequences, 9.5% observed once, and the top ten hold roughly 3.5%. Sequencing input: PBMCs or a T cell subset sorted from them (not recorded which). The origin of the receptors is a man younger than 35 who had mild COVID-19 (a few samples of this study predate the infection). Cell type and time point are not known.

This clonotype was counted between two and nine times. V gene TRBV4-3 combines with J gene TRBJ2-3; D gene uncertain. Trimming left V 0 bases short and J 0 bases short, with 16 bases between. There are 18 residues in the CDR3. Germline-derived CDR1 and CDR2 are LGHNA and YSLEER. DNA of the CDR3: TGCGCCAGCAGCCAAGATCCCCCGACCCCAGGTAGCACAGATACGCAGTATTTT. It is translated as CASSQDPPTPGSTDTQYF.

The gene calls are TRBV6-2 or TRBV6-3 and TRBJ2-7, with D uncertain. V dropped 5 bases and J dropped 1 base, with 9 bases sitting between them. Germline lookup yields CDR1 MNHEY and CDR2 SVGEGT. The CDR3 is made up of 13 amino acids. The CDR3 bases are TGTGCCAGCAGTAGGAAAGAGTCCTACGAGCAGTACTTC. Its translation is CASSRKESYEQYF.

The chain uses TRBV11-2 and TRBJ1-1, with a possible D match to TRBD1 (6 bases). CDR3 length equals 17 residues. Germline CDR1 and CDR2: SGHAT and FQNNGV. The ends were cut back, 2 bases at V and 0 bases at J, with 16 bases in the middle. The CDR3 DNA is TGTGCCAGCAGCTTATCTCGTGGGGGCTTTATGAACACTGAAGCTTTCTTT. Translating gives CASSLSRGGFMNTEAFF.

J is TRBJ2-3 and V is TRBV24-1; 11 bases are a match to TRBD1. The CDR3 has 15 amino acids. Germline V lookup: CDR1 KGHDR, CDR2 SFDVKD. The J segment lost 6 bases and the V segment lost 4 bases, leaving 5 bases of the junction unmatched. The CDR3 sequence is CATSDSRDRGDTQYF. The CDR3 DNA is TGTGCCACCAGTGACTCCCGGGACAGGGGGGATACGCAGTATTTT.

In its sample, this clonotype was seen a few times. J is TRBJ1-6 and V is TRBV6-6; D remains unclear. Trimming removed 8 bases at V and 10 bases at J, with 18 bases between. The germline gives CDR1 MNHNY, CDR2 SVGAGI (reference sequence). The CDR3 totals 14 residues. The chain's CDR3 is CASSDRRRWSPLHF. The DNA of the CDR3 is TGTGCCAGCTCCGACCGCAGGAGATGGTCACCCCTCCACTTT.

The rearrangement uses TRBV20-1 and TRBJ1-4, with 9 bases fitting TRBD1. The CDR3 extends over 13 amino acids. Germline V gene data show CDR1 as DFQATT and CDR2 as SNEGSKA (reference sequence). V was pared by 4 bases and J by 7 bases, with 4 bases of the junction left unmatched. CDR3 sequence: CSANRGRGEKLFF. In nucleotides, the CDR3 is TGCAGTGCTAACAGGGGGCGAGGTGAAAAACTGTTTTTT.

A few counts support this clonotype. The genes are TRBV20-1 and TRBJ2-3, with TRBD2 identical over 9 bases. Germline trimming cut 5 bases from V and 1 base from J; bases unmatched to any gene: 4. From germline, CDR1 is DFQATT and CDR2 SNEGSKA (reference sequence). This CDR3 is built from 14 residues. CDR3 sequence (DNA): TGCAGTGCTCGCGTAGCGGGGGGCACAGATACGCAGTATTTT. Protein sequence: CSARVAGGTDTQYF.

This chain uses TRBV5-1 with TRBJ1-2; no definite D call. The V end lost 0 bases, the J end lost 8 bases, and 11 bases lay between the germline ends. The germline gives CDR1 SGHRS, CDR2 YFSETQ. CDR3 length: 13 residues. The CDR3 region is CASSLGGTLGYTF. The CDR3 DNA reads TGCGCCAGCAGCTTGGGAGGCACATTGGGCTACACCTTC.

This clonotype has more than one count but fewer than ten. The rearrangement uses TRBV19 and TRBJ2-2, with a tentative D call TRBD2 (7 bases). CDR1 and CDR2 from the germline V gene are LNHDA and SQIVND (reference sequence). CDR3 size: 16 residues. V lost 9 bases to trimming and J lost 2 bases, with 19 bases between them. The CDR3 here is CASTLGGGANTGELFF. DNA of the CDR3: TGTGCCAGCACCCTGGGAGGGGGAGCTAACACCGGGGAGCTGTTTTTT.

The gene calls are TRBV5-5 and TRBJ2-3, with 8 positions matching TRBD2. V lost 3 bases to trimming and J lost 1 base; unmatched junction nucleotides: 4. The CDR3 covers 15 residues. Germline assignment: CDR1 SGHKS and CDR2 YYEKEE (reference sequence). Here the CDR3 reads CASSWFSGGTDTQYF. The CDR3 DNA sequence: TGTGCCAGCAGCTGGTTTAGCGGGGGCACAGATACGCAGTATTTT.

The chain has TRBV19 and TRBJ2-5; 11 bases fit TRBD2. V dropped 8 bases and J dropped 5; count of bases not matched to a gene: 16. The CDR3 has 17 amino acids. From germline, CDR1 is LNHDA and CDR2 SQIVND (reference sequence). This CDR3 is CASRGSLTSGEGETQYF. CDR3 nucleotides: TGTGCCAGTCGAGGATCCCTGACTAGCGGGGAGGGGGAGACCCAGTACTTC.

The rearrangement links TRBV18 to TRBJ2-7, with TRBD2 identical over 7 bases. CDR1 is KGHSH, CDR2 LQKENI, per germline. The CDR3 totals 13 residues. V shed 4 bases, J shed 3 bases, and the junction held 3 bases outside the gene matches. CDR3 loop: CASSREGFYEQYF. The CDR3 region has the DNA TGTGCCAGCTCACGGGAGGGTTTCTACGAGCAGTACTTC. Complete variable domain (other parts from reference TRBV18 and TRBJ2-7): NAGVMQNPRHLVRRRGQEARLRCSPMKGHSHVYWYRQLPEEGLKFMVYLQKENIIDESGMPKERFSAEFPKEGPSILRIQQVVRGDSAAYFCASSREGFYEQYFGPGTRLTVT.

This clonotype was counted a few times. The V gene is TRBV6-5, the J gene TRBJ1-2; D is uncertain. Germline CDR1 and CDR2: MNHEY and SVGAGI. This CDR3 is 12 amino acids long. V shed 2 bases and J shed 10 bases, with 11 bases lying between them. CDR3 residues: CASSYDSFDYTF. DNA of the CDR3: TGTGCCAGCAGTTACGACTCCTTTGACTACACCTTC.

V is TRBV5-6 and J is TRBJ2-1; the match to TRBD2 covers 13 bases. Per germline, CDR1 SGHDT and CDR2 YYEEEE. There are 18 residues in the CDR3. J lost 4 bases, V lost 3 bases, and 10 bases had no gene match. CDR3 sequence: CASSSLPTSGGIYNEQFF. The CDR3 DNA reads TGTGCCAGCAGCTCCCTCCCGACTAGCGGGGGGATATACAATGAGCAGTTCTTC.

Only a few counts were recorded for this clonotype. The rearrangement uses TRBV7-2 and TRBJ1-1, with D unclear. Per germline, CDR1 SGHTA and CDR2 FQGNSA. This CDR3 has 12 residues. V lost 5 bases and J 4 bases, leaving 8 bases between the germline ends. For the CDR3, the DNA is TGTGCCAGCAGCATAAGTTCCACTGAAGCTTTCTTT. Residues: CASSISSTEAFF.

This clonotype came up many times. The chain has TRBV18 and TRBJ2-7; D is unclear. Germline V gene sequence: CDR1 KGHSH, CDR2 LQKENI. With 3 bases removed from V and 4 bases from J, the gap between germline ends came to 10 bases. The CDR3 loop spans 13 amino acids. In DNA form, the CDR3 reads TGTGCCAGCTCACCTCCGAACTGGTACGAGCAGTACTTC. Its translation: CASSPPNWYEQYF.

This chain joins TRBV6-2 or TRBV6-3 and TRBJ2-1; D tentatively fits TRBD1 or TRBD2 (6 bases each). Trimming cost V 4 bases and J 4 bases, with 11 bases left between them. The CDR3 is 14 residues long. Germline V lookup: CDR1 MNHEY, CDR2 SVGEGT. The CDR3 DNA reads as TGTGCCAGCAGTTTTAGGGGGAGGTACAATGAGCAGTTCTTC. Protein product: CASSFRGRYNEQFF.

This chain uses TRBV4-3 with TRBJ2-2, with D maybe TRBD1 (6 bases). The CDR3 totals 17 residues. Trimming took off 0 bases at V and 0 bases at J, with 11 bases between the two ends. Germline V CDR1 and CDR2: LGHNA, YSLEER. The CDR3 sequence: CASSQDWGPANTGELFF. The CDR3 region has the DNA TGCGCCAGCAGCCAAGATTGGGGGCCGGCGAACACCGGGGAGCTGTTTTTT.

This clonotype was found a few times. This rearrangement joins TRBV5-6 to TRBJ1-1, with D hard to call. Germline V gene lookup returns CDR1 SGHDT and CDR2 YYEEEE. This CDR3 contains 13 residues. With 4 bases removed from V and 1 base from J, the gap between germline ends came to 8 bases. The CDR3 region is CASSNSPNTEAFF. The CDR3 DNA follows: TGTGCCAGCAGCAATAGTCCGAACACTGAAGCTTTCTTT.

This clonotype was counted ten times or more. This rearrangement joins TRBV15 to TRBJ2-1; 9 nucleotides align to TRBD2. Germline V CDR1 and CDR2: LNHNV, YYDKDF (reference sequence). Trimming took 0 bases from V and 10 from J; bases not matched to a gene: 19. The CDR3 runs 19 residues. This chain's CDR3 is CATSRDRVLAGGGAREQFF. CDR3 DNA sequence: TGTGCCACCAGCAGAGATCGTGTGCTGGCTGGCGGGGGGGCACGGGAGCAGTTCTTC.

The V gene is TRBV7-2, the J gene TRBJ1-1; no clear D gene. V dropped 5 bases and J dropped 4 bases, with 11 bases sitting between them. Germline assignment: CDR1 SGHTA and CDR2 FQGNSA. The CDR3 runs to 13 residues. This CDR3 is CASSLRSSTEAFF. CDR3 nucleotide sequence: TGTGCCAGCAGCCTACGATCGAGCACTGAAGCTTTCTTT.